Sequencing of this T cell receptor beta chain was carried out in a study of shared clonotypes between healthy human individuals. In the authors' workflow: From ImmunoSEQ came sequences covering only the junction and carrying no quality scores, so filtering differed. Clones were read by immunoSEQ multiplex PCR, and TCRdb kept only the in-frame ones, dropping some. V, J and clone size are taken as reported in that table, and D and trimming were inferred from the DNA itself. The table records 1.4 million to 1.5 million clones, about 96% of them present only once. Study-level findings and limits: When compared with the clonotypes that were shared by all four sorted-subset donors, the non-shared clonotypes turned out to have lower generation probabilities.

CDR1 is SQVTM, CDR2 ANQGSEA, per germline. V lost 4 bases to trimming and J lost 5 bases, with 11 bases between them. CDR3 length: 12 residues. Worth noting for this clone: Its antigen is as yet unknown.

This chain joins TRBV29-1 and TRBJ2-5; possible D gene TRBD1, 6 bases. The sample consisted of naive CD4+ T cells sorted from blood. Subset defined: CD45RA+ positively selected. This receptor was obtained from a man aged 25-45 years in good health. CDR3 sequence: CSVGPQGETQYF. The CDR3 DNA follows: TGCAGCGTTGGACCCCAGGGGGAGACCCAGTACTTC.